A single sample gave rise to the 8 T cell receptor beta chains below, sequenced in a study of blood T cell repertoires in COVID-19. Libraries were prepared by immunoSEQ multiplex PCR; TCRdb keeps only in-frame clonotypes and omits some of them. The table has approximately 240,000 clones, about nine tenths seen once. The sample was PBMCs or T cells enriched from blood (not recorded which). These receptors came from a woman aged 18-29 years who had recovered from COVID-19.

V usage is TRBV6-5 and J usage is TRBJ1-2, with unresolved D. The CDR3 length is 14 residues. Germline lookup yields CDR1 MNHEY and CDR2 SVGAGI. Trimming left V 2 bases short and J 5 bases short, with 12 bases between. The CDR3 region is CASSYARGAYGYTF. The CDR3 DNA follows: TGTGCCAGCAGTTACGCAAGAGGTGCATATGGCTACACCTTC.

This sequence joins TRBV20-1 and TRBJ1-1; possibly TRBD1 for D (5 bases). Per the germline V gene, CDR1 is DFQATT and CDR2 is SNEGSKA (reference sequence). The V end was cut by 3 bases, the J end by 4 bases, with 15 bases between. The CDR3 consists of 14 residues. This CDR3 reads CSASSGGGATEAFF. The DNA of the CDR3 is TGCAGTGCTAGTAGCGGGGGTGGGGCCACTGAAGCTTTCTTT.

The CDR3 bases are TGTGCCAGCAGTACGGTCGAGCAGTACTTC. It translates to CASSTVEQYF. This sequence joins TRBV28 and TRBJ2-7; D remains unclear. Trimming shortened V by 5 bases and J by 6 bases, and 5 bases separated the two germline ends. The germline V gene encodes CDR1 MDHEN and CDR2 SYDVKM. The CDR3 runs 10 residues.

In DNA form, the CDR3 reads TGTGCCAGCAGCTTAGGGACAGTCAATCAGCCCCAGCATTTT. Protein: CASSLGTVNQPQHF. The chain links TRBV13 to TRBJ1-5, with a weak D call TRBD1 (5 bases). In germline, CDR1 is PRHDT, CDR2 FYEKMQ (reference sequence). With 0 bases removed from V and 3 bases from J, the gap between germline ends came to 6 bases. This CDR3 has 14 amino acids.

The chain uses TRBV5-6 and TRBJ1-1, with D possibly being TRBD1 (6 bases). Germline V gene lookup returns CDR1 SGHDT and CDR2 YYEEEE. Trimming removed 4 bases from V and 6 bases from J, with 22 bases in between. This CDR3 has 16 amino acids. CDR3: CASSLPTGGGLAEAFF. As DNA, the CDR3 is TGTGCCAGCAGCCTGCCGACCGGGGGGGGCCTCGCTGAAGCTTTCTTT.

This chain joins TRBV9 and TRBJ1-2, with a weak D call TRBD1 (6 bases). This CDR3 is built from 17 residues. V was cut by 3 bases and J by 3 bases, with 21 bases left in between. Germline lookup yields CDR1 SGDLS and CDR2 YYNGEE. In DNA form, the CDR3 reads TGTGCCAGCAGCGCCCCCGGAATACAGGGTGAAGACTATGGCTACACCTTC. Protein product: CASSAPGIQGEDYGYTF.

The CDR3 DNA reads as TGTGCCAGCAGCTCCGACGGGACAGGGTATCAGCCCCAGCATTTT. It is translated as CASSSDGTGYQPQHF. The J gene is TRBJ1-5, the V gene TRBV11-2; 9 nucleotides match TRBD1. The CDR3 covers 15 residues. V lost 4 bases to trimming and J lost 5 bases; unmatched junction nucleotides: 6. CDR1 is SGHAT, CDR2 FQNNGV, per germline.

The rearrangement links TRBV7-2 to TRBJ1-2; no reliable D call. Trimming took 5 bases from V and 8 from J, leaving 9 bases between them. The CDR3 contains 11 residues. The V gene's germline CDR1 is SGHTA and CDR2 FQGNSA. The CDR3 region has the DNA TGTGCCAGCAGCGTTAGTTTGGGCTACACCTTC. Its protein product is CASSVSLGYTF. The full variable domain, rest sourced from reference TRBV7-2 and TRBJ1-2, is GAGVSQSPSNKVTEKGKDVELRCDPISGHTALYWYRQSLGQGLEFLIYFQGNSAPDKSGLPSDRFSAERTGGSVSTLTIQRTQQEDSAVYLCASSVSLGYTFGSGTRLTVV.